These 14 T cell receptor beta chains share one sample of origin, sequenced in a study of T-cell memory formation after mild COVID-19. One entry per CDR3 protein results from TCRdb running MiXCR on the 5' RACE reads. This sample has 400,000 or so distinct CDR3 sequences; roughly 21% occur once, and the top ten carry around 12%. The sample was PBMCs or a T cell subset sorted from them (not recorded which). The receptor source for this set is an adult woman who had mild COVID-19 (a few samples of this study predate the infection). Cell type and time point are not known.

The chain uses TRBV5-5 and TRBJ2-2; a possible D gene is TRBD2 (5 bases). Per germline, CDR1 SGHKS and CDR2 YYEKEE (reference sequence). The CDR3 is made up of 13 amino acids. V lost 5 bases, J lost 5 bases, and 10 bases lay in between. The CDR3: CASRPEGTGELFF. CDR3 bases: TGTGCCAGCAGGCCTGAGGGTACCGGGGAGCTGTTTTTT.

The genes are TRBV18 and TRBJ2-5; D is perhaps TRBD2 (5 bases). Trimming removed 2 bases at V and 5 bases at J, with 9 bases between. Germline V gene sequence: CDR1 KGHSH, CDR2 LQKENI. The CDR3 loop spans 13 amino acids. The CDR3 DNA sequence: TGTGCCAGCTCACCAACGTCGGGGGAGACCCAGTACTTC. This encodes CASSPTSGETQYF.

V is TRBV6-1 and J is TRBJ1-1; D is ambiguous. Germline V lookup: CDR1 MNHNS, CDR2 SASEGT. The CDR3 spans 13 residues. V shed 3 bases and J shed 10 bases, with 15 bases lying between them. The CDR3 DNA reads TGTGCCAGCAGTGATGGACGGAACTCTGGAGCTTTCTTT. This translates into CASSDGRNSGAFF.

A few counts support this clonotype. The chain carries TRBV5-1 and TRBJ2-3, with TRBD2 matching over 14 bases. Germline values: CDR1 SGHRS, CDR2 YFSETQ. The V gene end was trimmed by 3 bases and the J gene end by 4 bases; junction bases not matched to a gene: 7. This CDR3 is built from 17 residues. CDR3 protein: CASSSGLAGVNADTQYF. The CDR3 region has the DNA TGCGCCAGCAGCTCGGGACTAGCGGGAGTTAATGCAGATACGCAGTATTTT.

This chain joins TRBV4-2 and TRBJ1-5; tentative D call: TRBD1 (6 bases). Germline CDR1 LGHNA, CDR2 YNFKEQ. CDR3 length equals 15 residues. The V end was cut by 3 bases, the J end by 3 bases, with 12 bases between. As DNA, the CDR3 is TGTGCCAGCAGCCAGCTTACAGGGAACAATCAGCCCCAGCATTTT. Its protein is CASSQLTGNNQPQHF.

Only a few counts were recorded for this clonotype. J is TRBJ2-2 and V is TRBV20-1, with TRBD2 as a possible D gene (6 bases). The CDR3 runs 15 residues. Germline V CDR1 and CDR2: DFQATT, SNEGSKA (reference sequence). Trimming took off 6 bases at V and 4 bases at J, with 18 bases between the two ends. The CDR3 region is CSAGGSSDSTGELFF. For the CDR3, the DNA is TGCAGTGCCGGAGGGTCCTCCGATAGCACCGGGGAGCTGTTTTTT.

This clonotype was seen a handful of times. DNA of the CDR3: TGCAGTGCTCCTACAGGAGTCACCTACGAGCAGTACTTC. Encoded protein: CSAPTGVTYEQYF. The chain has TRBV20-1 and TRBJ2-7; tentative D call: TRBD1 (5 bases). CDR3 length: 13 residues. Germline CDR1 and CDR2: DFQATT and SNEGSKA (reference sequence). Trimming took off 5 bases at V and 2 bases at J, with 13 bases between the two ends.

The chain is built from TRBV30 and TRBJ1-4, with 7 bases that match TRBD1. V gave up 1 base and J gave up 6 bases; unmatched junction bases: 2. This CDR3 region has 13 residues. Per the germline V gene, CDR1 is GTSNPN and CDR2 is SVGIG (reference sequence). The CDR3 DNA reads as TGTGCCTGGAGTGGGCAGGGGGATGAAAAACTGTTTTTT. This translates into CAWSGQGDEKLFF. The full variable domain, its missing parts supplied by reference TRBV30 and TRBJ1-4, is SQTIHQWPATLVQPVGSPLSLECTVEGTSNPNLYWYRQAAGRGLQLLFYSVGIGQISSEVPQNLSASRPQDRQFILSSKKLLLSDSGFYLCAWSGQGDEKLFFGSGTQLSVL.

The gene calls are TRBV27 and TRBJ2-1, with D perhaps matching TRBD2 (5 bases). This CDR3 is 15 amino acids long. Per germline, CDR1 MNHEY and CDR2 SMNVEV (reference sequence). Between the trimmed V and J ends, which lost 7 bases and 0 bases, there was a span of 13 bases. CDR3 loop: CASTQGGGSYNEQFF. The CDR3 bases are TGTGCCAGCACCCAAGGCGGAGGCTCCTACAATGAGCAGTTCTTC.

The V and J genes are TRBV5-1 and TRBJ1-2; D remains unclear. V shed 5 bases and J shed 2 bases, with 13 bases lying between them. This CDR3 region has 14 residues. Per germline, CDR1 SGHRS and CDR2 YFSETQ. CDR3 in DNA: TGCGCCAGCAGTTCTAGGAGCTGGAACTATGGCTACACCTTC. Protein product: CASSSRSWNYGYTF.

This clonotype was counted only a few times. V usage is TRBV5-1 and J usage is TRBJ2-2; 8 bases fit TRBD2. Germline CDR1 reads SGHRS; CDR2 reads YFSETQ. The CDR3 is 14 residues long. V trimming: 5 bases; J trimming: 6 bases; junction bases outside the gene matches: 6. The CDR3 DNA reads as TGCGCCAGCAGACCAGCGGGGGACCCCGGGGAGCTGTTTTTT. Translating gives CASRPAGDPGELFF.

Only a few counts were recorded for this clonotype. CDR3: CASRPGQGSTEAFF. DNA for the CDR3: TGTGCCAGCAGGCCCGGACAGGGGAGCACTGAAGCTTTCTTT. The V call is TRBV12-3 or TRBV12-4, the J call TRBJ1-1, with 9 nucleotides matching TRBD1. The CDR3 runs 14 residues. The junction had 6 bases not matched to a gene; V was cut back by 6 bases and J by 4 bases.

The chain is built from TRBV6-6 and TRBJ2-7; D might be TRBD1 (5 bases). Germline V gene sequence: CDR1 MNHNY, CDR2 SVGAGI (reference sequence). V dropped 2 bases and J dropped 5 bases, with 7 bases sitting between them. The CDR3 contains 12 residues. CDR3 DNA sequence: TGTGCCAGCAGTTACAGGGGCCACGAGCAGTACTTC. Its protein product is CASSYRGHEQYF.

This clonotype turned up a few times. The chain is built from TRBV24-1 and TRBJ1-4; D is unclear. Trimming stripped 2 bases from V and 0 bases from J, with 0 bases between. The germline V gene has CDR1 KGHDR and CDR2 SFDVKD. CDR3 length equals 13 residues. Written as DNA, the CDR3 is TGTGCCACCAGTGATTCAACTAATGAAAAACTGTTTTTT. As protein: CATSDSTNEKLFF.